This T cell receptor (beta chain) comes out of a study of cytomegalovirus exposure and HLA in healthy donors. Overall study results and limits: In vitro assays verified that a few CMV-associated chains recognized CMV antigens specifically. Within the 100 to 150 validation repertoires, first-cohort TCR clusters tended to co-occur, according to a later analysis.

As for this clone: Its antigen is not identified.

The method was immunoSEQ multiplex PCR; TCRdb's version includes in-frame clones alone and lacks a portion of them. The sample records hundreds of thousands of clones, about nine tenths being singletons. V was trimmed by 7 bases and J by 6 bases, leaving 18 bases between them. CDR3 length: 15 residues. Germline lookup yields CDR1 SNHLY and CDR2 FYNNEI. The clonotype was recovered from a woman in her late teens or twenties in good health and CMV-seronegative. The chain recombines TRBV2 with TRBJ2-2, with TRBD1 as a possible D gene (5 bases). Sequencing was carried out using PBMCs. For the CDR3, the DNA is TGTGCCAGCATCAGGGATATAACTAACTCCGGGGAGCTGTTTTTT. Its protein is CASIRDITNSGELFF. The variable domain in full, with the rest retrieved from reference TRBV2 and TRBJ2-2, is EPEVTQTPSHQVTQMGQEVILRCVPISNHLYFYWYRQILGQKVEFLVSFYNNEISEKSEIFDDQFSVERPDGSNFTLKIRSTKLEDSAMYFCASIRDITNSGELFFGEGSRLTVL.